The 7 T cell receptor beta chains in this list originate from one sample, sequenced in a study of T cells in localized non-small cell lung cancer. Profiled with immunoSEQ multiplex PCR; TCRdb holds only in-frame clones, not every one. The repertoire holds tens of thousands of clones, with around four fifths as singletons. Source: peripheral blood, taken before any cancer treatment. The source is a woman aged 40-69 years with stage I lung adenocarcinoma.

This sequence joins TRBV19 and TRBJ1-1; perhaps TRBD1 as D (6 bases). Per the germline V gene, CDR1 is LNHDA and CDR2 is SQIVND (reference sequence). This CDR3 region has 13 residues. V lost 3 bases and J 7 bases, leaving 12 bases between the germline ends. CDR3 protein: CASSILGGLEAFF. CDR3 nucleotide sequence: TGTGCCAGTAGTATCCTAGGGGGGCTTGAAGCTTTCTTT.

V gene TRBV29-1 combines with J gene TRBJ2-7; weak D call: TRBD2 (6 bases). Germline loops: CDR1 SQVTM, CDR2 ANQGSEA. This CDR3 region has 12 residues. V lost 3 bases, J lost 4 bases, and 10 bases lay in between. The CDR3: CSVERGQYEQYF. The DNA for the CDR3 is TGCAGCGTTGAGCGGGGCCAGTACGAGCAGTACTTC.

In DNA, the CDR3 is TGTGCCATCAGTGGCGGGGGGGAATACACTGAAGCTTTCTTT. The encoded protein is CAISGGGEYTEAFF. The chain uses TRBV10-3 and TRBJ1-1, with a possible D match to TRBD1 (5 bases). The CDR3 consists of 14 residues. V was pared by 4 bases and J by 3 bases, with 12 bases between. Looked up from germline, CDR1 is ENHRY and CDR2 is SYGVKD.

V is TRBV5-6 and J is TRBJ1-2; D possibly corresponds to TRBD1 (6 bases). Germline V gives CDR1 SGHDT, CDR2 YYEEEE. This CDR3 has 17 amino acids. Between the trimmed V and J ends, which lost 1 base and 2 bases, there was a span of 18 bases. The CDR3 protein is CASSLIQGHLTNYGYTF. CDR3 sequence (DNA): TGTGCCAGCAGCTTGATACAGGGCCACCTCACCAACTATGGCTACACCTTC.

V usage is TRBV19 and J usage is TRBJ1-4; 8 bases align to TRBD1. The CDR3 totals 13 residues. Germline V gives CDR1 LNHDA, CDR2 SQIVND (reference sequence). J gave up 7 bases and V 7 bases, and 5 bases lay outside the gene matches. The chain's CDR3 is CASKDRDREKLFF. The CDR3 DNA follows: TGTGCCAGTAAGGACAGGGATCGTGAAAAACTGTTTTTT.

V is TRBV21-1 and J is TRBJ1-2; TRBD1 reflects the table's D call only, with no check against the DNA. TRBV21-1 is recorded as a pseudogene. This CDR3 spans 15 amino acids. The CDR3 loop reads CASSKGGTGGDGYTF. The CDR3 DNA sequence: TGTGCCAGCAGCAAAGGGGGGACAGGGGGCGATGGCTACACCTTC.

As DNA, the CDR3 is TGCGCCAGCAGCTTGGTAGTAGCGGGGGGATTGGGAGATACGCAGTATTTT. Protein product: CASSLVVAGGLGDTQYF. The chain joins TRBV5-1 to TRBJ2-3, with TRBD2 matching over 10 bases. Germline loops: CDR1 SGHRS, CDR2 YFSETQ. The trim removed 0 bases at V and 5 bases at J, leaving 9 bases unmatched. The CDR3 loop spans 17 amino acids.